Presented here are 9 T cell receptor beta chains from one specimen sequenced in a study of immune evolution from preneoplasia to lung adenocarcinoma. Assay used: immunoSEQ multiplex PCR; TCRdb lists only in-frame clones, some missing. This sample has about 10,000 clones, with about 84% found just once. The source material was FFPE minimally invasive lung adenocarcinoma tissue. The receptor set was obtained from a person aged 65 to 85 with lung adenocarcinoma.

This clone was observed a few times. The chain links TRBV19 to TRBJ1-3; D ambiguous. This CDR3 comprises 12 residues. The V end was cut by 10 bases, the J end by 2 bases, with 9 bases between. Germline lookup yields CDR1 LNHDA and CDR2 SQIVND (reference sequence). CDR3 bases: TGTGCCACGAGTACCCCTGGAAACACCATATATTTT. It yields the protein CATSTPGNTIYF. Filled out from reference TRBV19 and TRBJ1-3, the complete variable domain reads DGGITQSPKYLFRKEGQNVTLSCEQNLNHDAMYWYRQDPGQGLRLIYYSQIVNDFQKGDIAEGYSVSREKKESFPLTVTSAQKNPTAFYLCATSTPGNTIYFGEGSWLTVV.

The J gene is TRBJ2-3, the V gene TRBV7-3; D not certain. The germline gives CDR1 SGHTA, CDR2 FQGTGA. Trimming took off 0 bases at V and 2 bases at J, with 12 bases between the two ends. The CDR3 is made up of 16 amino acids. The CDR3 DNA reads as TGTGCCAGCAGCTTAACGGGGTCGCACCTCACAGATACGCAGTATTTT. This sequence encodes CASSLTGSHLTDTQYF.

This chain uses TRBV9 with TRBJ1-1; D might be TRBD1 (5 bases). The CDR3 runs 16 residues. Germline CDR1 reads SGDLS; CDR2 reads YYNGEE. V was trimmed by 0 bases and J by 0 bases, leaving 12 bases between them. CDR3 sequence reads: CASSVGLGTVNTEAFF. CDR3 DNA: TGTGCCAGCAGCGTAGGCCTTGGGACGGTGAACACTGAAGCTTTCTTT.

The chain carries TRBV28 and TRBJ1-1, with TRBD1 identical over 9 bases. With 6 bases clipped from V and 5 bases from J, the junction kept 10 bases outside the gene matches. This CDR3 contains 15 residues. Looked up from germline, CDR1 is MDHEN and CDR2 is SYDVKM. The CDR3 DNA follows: TGTGCCAGCAGCGAAGGGGGACAGGGTTTTACTGAAGCTTTCTTT. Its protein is CASSEGGQGFTEAFF.

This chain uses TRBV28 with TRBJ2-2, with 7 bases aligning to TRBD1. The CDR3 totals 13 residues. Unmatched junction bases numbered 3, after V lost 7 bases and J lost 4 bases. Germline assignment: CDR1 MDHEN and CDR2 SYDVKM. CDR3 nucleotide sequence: TGTGCCAGCACCACAGGGGCCACCGGGGAGCTGTTTTTT. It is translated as CASTTGATGELFF.

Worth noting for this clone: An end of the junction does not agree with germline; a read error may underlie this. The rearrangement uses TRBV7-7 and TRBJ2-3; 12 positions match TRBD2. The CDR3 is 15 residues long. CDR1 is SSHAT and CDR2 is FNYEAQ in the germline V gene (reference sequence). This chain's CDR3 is CASSPTSGSSDTQYF. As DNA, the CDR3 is TGTGCTAGCAGCCCGACTAGCGGGAGCTCAGATACGCAGTATTTT.

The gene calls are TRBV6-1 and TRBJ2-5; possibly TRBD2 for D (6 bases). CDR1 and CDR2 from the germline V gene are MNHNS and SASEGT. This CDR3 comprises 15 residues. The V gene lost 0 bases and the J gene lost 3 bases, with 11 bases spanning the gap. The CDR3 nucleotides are TGTGCCAGCAGTGAAGCTAGCGGCTGGAAAGAGACCCAGTACTTC. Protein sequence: CASSEASGWKETQYF.

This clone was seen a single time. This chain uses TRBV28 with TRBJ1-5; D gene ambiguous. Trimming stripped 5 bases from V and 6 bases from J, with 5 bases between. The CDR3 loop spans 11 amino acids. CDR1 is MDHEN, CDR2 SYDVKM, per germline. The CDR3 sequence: CASSRTQPQHF. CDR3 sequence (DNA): TGTGCCAGCAGTAGAACTCAGCCCCAGCATTTT.

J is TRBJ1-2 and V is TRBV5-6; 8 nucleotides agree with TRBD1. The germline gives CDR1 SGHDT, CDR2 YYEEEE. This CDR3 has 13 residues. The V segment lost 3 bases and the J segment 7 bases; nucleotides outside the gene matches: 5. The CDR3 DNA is TGTGCCAGCAGCTGGGACAGGACCTCTGGCTACACCTTC. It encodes CASSWDRTSGYTF.